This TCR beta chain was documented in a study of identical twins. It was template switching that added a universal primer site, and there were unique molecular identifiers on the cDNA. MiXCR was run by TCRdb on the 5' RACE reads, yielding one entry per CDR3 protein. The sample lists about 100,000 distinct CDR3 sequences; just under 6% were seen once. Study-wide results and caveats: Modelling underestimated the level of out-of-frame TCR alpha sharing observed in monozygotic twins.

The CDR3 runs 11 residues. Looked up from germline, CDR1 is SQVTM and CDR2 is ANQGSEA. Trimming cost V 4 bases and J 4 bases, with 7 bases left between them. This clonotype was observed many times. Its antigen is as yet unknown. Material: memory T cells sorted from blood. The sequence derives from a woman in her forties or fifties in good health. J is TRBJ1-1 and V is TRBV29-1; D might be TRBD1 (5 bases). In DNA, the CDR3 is TGCAGCGTTGCCGACAGCACTGAAGCTTTCTTT. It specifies CSVADSTEAFF.